This T cell receptor (beta chain) appears in the sequencing data of a study of OX40 agonist ivuxolimab in advanced cancers. Study-wide context: Patients treated during dose escalation were battling hepatocellular carcinoma, melanoma, renal cell or head and neck cancer. Patients with prior anti-PD-1, anti-PD-L1 or anti-CTLA-4 therapy were eligible; about 41% had some.

Study-wide results and limits: On average, CD8+ T cells had more expanded clones than CD4+. Partly responding patients at 0.1-3.0 mg/kg showed some of the smallest clonal expansion.

The repertoire was sequenced with immunoSEQ multiplex PCR; TCRdb's copy has only in-frame clones and lacks some. The repertoire has 40,000 to 45,000 clones, over 80% of them found once; the top ten carry approximately 28%. As to this clone: Its antigen is not known.

V lost 1 base, J lost 1 base, and 4 bases stayed unmatched. Germline CDR1 SGHRS, CDR2 YFSETQ. The CDR3 length is 15 residues. The sequencing here drew on CD4+ or CD8+ T cells sorted from blood, taken in a trial of the OX40 agonist ivuxolimab. The TCR was taken from an adult with an advanced solid tumor such as melanoma, head and neck, liver or kidney cancer. The chain couples TRBV5-1 to TRBJ2-7; 8 nucleotides align to TRBD1. The CDR3 nucleotides are TGCGCCAGCAGCTTGAGACAGGGGATTTCCTACGAGCAGTACTTC. This translates into CASSLRQGISYEQYF. Together with reference TRBV5-1 and TRBJ2-7, the CDR3 gives the full variable domain: KAGVTQTPRYLIKTRGQQVTLSCSPISGHRSVSWYQQTPGQGLQFLFEYFSETQRNKGNFPGRFSGRQFSNSRSEMNVSTLELGDSALYLCASSLRQGISYEQYFGPGTRLTVT.